A single sample gave rise to the 7 T cell receptor beta chains below, sequenced in a study of T cells in Graves' hyperthyroidism and ophthalmopathy. Researchers amplified the TCR beta CDR3 regions from RNA transcripts. HTBI primers were employed in a first-round RT-PCR of the TCR CDR3. MiXCR, run by TCRdb on the multiplex PCR reads, gives a single entry per CDR3 protein. The table records about 510,000 distinct CDR3 sequences, about 14% of them present only once. The sequenced sample consisted of blood. The receptors here all came from a woman in her forties with Graves' hyperthyroidism.

This clonotype was counted ten times or more. The chain carries TRBV2 and TRBJ2-5; 10 nucleotides align to TRBD2. Germline CDR1 is SNHLY and CDR2 is FYNNEI. With 6 bases clipped from V and 3 bases from J, the junction kept 7 bases outside the gene matches. The CDR3 spans 15 residues. The CDR3 coding sequence is TGTGCCAGCAGAAGCGGGCTAGCGGGAGAAGAGACCCAGTACTTC. It yields the protein CASRSGLAGEETQYF.

This clonotype was seen at least ten times. CDR3 bases: TGTGCCAGCAGCCGGATGGGAGTTGCAGATACGCAGTATTTT. Residues: CASSRMGVADTQYF. The chain employs TRBV7-2 and TRBJ2-3; TRBD2 might be the D (5 bases). Germline loops: CDR1 SGHTA, CDR2 FQGNSA. Trimming pared 5 bases from V and 4 bases from J, leaving 13 bases between. This CDR3 region has 14 residues.

The chain carries TRBV19 and TRBJ2-3; D not certain. CDR3 length: 14 residues. V shed 3 bases and J shed 4 bases, with 11 bases lying between them. From germline, CDR1 is LNHDA and CDR2 SQIVND (reference sequence). DNA for the CDR3: TGTGCCAGTAGTATTACTTGGGCGTCAGATACGCAGTATTTT. It codes for CASSITWASDTQYF.

The rearrangement uses TRBV6-1 and TRBJ2-5; weak D call: TRBD2 (6 bases). Between the trimmed V and J ends, which lost 7 bases and 2 bases, there was a span of 11 bases. Germline loops: CDR1 MNHNS, CDR2 SASEGT. CDR3 length: 13 amino acids. DNA for the CDR3: TGTGCCAGCAAAAGCGGGCTGCAAGAGACCCAGTACTTC. Its translation: CASKSGLQETQYF.

This clonotype was seen ten or more times. V is TRBV5-1 and J is TRBJ2-1; a weak D match, TRBD2 (5 bases). Germline CDR1 and CDR2: SGHRS and YFSETQ. The CDR3 consists of 14 residues. Trimming pared 1 base from V and 9 bases from J, leaving 14 bases between. The CDR3 sequence: CASSLFEGIGEQFF. As DNA, the CDR3 is TGCGCCAGCAGCTTGTTTGAGGGAATAGGTGAGCAGTTCTTC.

The V gene is TRBV6-1, the J gene TRBJ1-1; D uncertain. The CDR3 is 11 amino acids. Germline values: CDR1 MNHNS, CDR2 SASEGT. Trimming stripped 11 bases from V and 0 bases from J, with 7 bases between. The CDR3 DNA is TGTGCCGGAGGGTTGAACACTGAAGCTTTCTTT. Translated: CAGGLNTEAFF.

Ten or more counts support this clonotype. The rearrangement joins TRBV28 to TRBJ2-2; D perhaps matches TRBD2 (5 bases). V was cut by 2 bases and J by 0 bases, with 10 bases left in between. Per the germline V gene, CDR1 is MDHEN and CDR2 is SYDVKM. The CDR3 covers 16 residues. CDR3 DNA: TGTGCCAGCAGTTTAATAAAGCGGTCGAACACCGGGGAGCTGTTTTTT. It is translated as CASSLIKRSNTGELFF.